What follows are 9 T cell receptor beta chains derived from one specimen sequenced in a study of pediatric ulcerative colitis (dated 2019 in TCRdb). Library method: the immunoSEQ multiplex PCR assay. TCRdb took over this immuneACCESS table, retaining in-frame rearrangements with V and J assigned. Such tables are incomplete; in checked studies, under half of the missing clones stem from an unresolved V gene, and the remainder is unexplained. The sample has 57,000 or so clones on record, over 80% of them singletons. About 1.5% of the sample belongs to the ten largest clones. The sample was blood. Receptors were obtained from a boy aged 5 to 17 who was a control in a study of pediatric ulcerative colitis.

The J gene is TRBJ2-2, the V gene TRBV5-5, with D hard to call. Deletions cut 0 bases from V and 1 base from J, with 4 bases between. The CDR3 has 14 amino acids. Germline CDR1 SGHKS, CDR2 YYEKEE (reference sequence). CDR3 loop: CASSLAENTGELFF. The CDR3 DNA sequence: TGTGCCAGCAGCTTGGCAGAGAACACCGGGGAGCTGTTTTTT.

The J gene is TRBJ2-7, the V gene TRBV29-1; D possibly matches TRBD1 or TRBD2 (5 bases each). The ends were cut back, 1 base at V and 1 base at J, with 11 bases in the middle. Germline CDR1 reads SQVTM; CDR2 reads ANQGSEA. This CDR3 has 14 residues. CDR3 bases: TGCAGCGTTGAAGCCCGGGACGGGTCCTACGAGCAGTACTTC. Translation: CSVEARDGSYEQYF.

The chain has TRBV9 and TRBJ1-2, with D maybe TRBD1 (5 bases). The CDR3 has 13 residues. Germline-derived CDR1 and CDR2 are SGDLS and YYNGEE. The V end was cut by 2 bases, the J end by 2 bases, with 7 bases between. For the CDR3, the DNA is TGTGCCAGCAGCGTCGGGGACAACTATGGCTACACCTTC. Translating it yields CASSVGDNYGYTF. The entire variable domain, with the rest obtained from reference TRBV9 and TRBJ1-2, is as follows: DSGVTQTPKHLITATGQRVTLRCSPRSGDLSVYWYQQSLDQGLQFLIQYYNGEERAKGNILERFSAQQFPDLHSELNLSSLELGDSALYFCASSVGDNYGYTFGSGTRLTVV.

The chain is built from TRBV6-5 and TRBJ2-3; D gene unclear. V lost 5 bases, J lost 0 bases, and 9 bases lay in between. This CDR3 spans 14 amino acids. The V gene's germline CDR1 is MNHEY and CDR2 SVGAGI. The CDR3 DNA sequence: TGTGCCAGCAGTGGCGGAAGTAGCACAGATACGCAGTATTTT. Encoded protein: CASSGGSSTDTQYF.

This clone was seen just once. The chain combines TRBV10-3 with TRBJ1-1; unclear D gene. V was shortened by 3 bases and J by 0 bases, with 11 bases between the two germline ends. The germline V gene has CDR1 ENHRY and CDR2 SYGVKD. The CDR3 spans 15 residues. The CDR3 here is CAISDPLELNTEAFF. Here the CDR3 DNA reads TGTGCCATCAGTGACCCTTTGGAGTTGAACACTGAAGCTTTCTTT.

The gene calls are TRBV13 and TRBJ1-1; the D is unclear. Deletions cut 6 bases from V and 4 bases from J, with 6 bases between. In germline, CDR1 is PRHDT, CDR2 FYEKMQ (reference sequence). CDR3 size: 11 residues. CDR3 nucleotide sequence: TGTGCCAGCAGGGGTGCCACTGAAGCTTTCTTT. This translates into CASRGATEAFF.

The chain uses TRBV7-2 and TRBJ1-5; 8 nucleotides line up with TRBD1. J was trimmed by 7 bases and V by 4 bases; bases with no gene match: 9. CDR3 length: 15 residues. The V gene's germline CDR1 is SGHTA and CDR2 FQGNSA. CDR3 coding DNA: TGTGCCAGCAGCTCCGAGACAGGGGTAGGGCAGCCCCAGCATTTT. Its protein product is CASSSETGVGQPQHF. Together with reference TRBV7-2 and TRBJ1-5, the CDR3 gives the full variable domain: GAGVSQSPSNKVTEKGKDVELRCDPISGHTALYWYRQSLGQGLEFLIYFQGNSAPDKSGLPSDRFSAERTGGSVSTLTIQRTQQEDSAVYLCASSSETGVGQPQHFGDGTRLSIL.

The CDR3 DNA sequence: TGTGCCAGCAGGCCAACAGGGGGCAGAGAAAAACTGTTTTTT. This codes for CASRPTGGREKLFF. V usage is TRBV2 and J usage is TRBJ1-4; TRBD1 aligns across 9 bases. The length of the CDR3 is 14 residues. CDR1 is SNHLY, CDR2 FYNNEI, per germline. V shed 6 bases and J 8 bases; nucleotides not matched to a gene: 7.

This chain links TRBV9 with TRBJ2-7, with D tentatively TRBD1 (6 bases). V dropped 3 bases and J dropped 2 bases, with 12 bases sitting between them. The CDR3 runs to 14 residues. Per germline, CDR1 SGDLS and CDR2 YYNGEE. The DNA for the CDR3 is TGTGCCAGCAGCGCCCCACGGGACACCTACGAGCAGTACTTC. This sequence encodes CASSAPRDTYEQYF.